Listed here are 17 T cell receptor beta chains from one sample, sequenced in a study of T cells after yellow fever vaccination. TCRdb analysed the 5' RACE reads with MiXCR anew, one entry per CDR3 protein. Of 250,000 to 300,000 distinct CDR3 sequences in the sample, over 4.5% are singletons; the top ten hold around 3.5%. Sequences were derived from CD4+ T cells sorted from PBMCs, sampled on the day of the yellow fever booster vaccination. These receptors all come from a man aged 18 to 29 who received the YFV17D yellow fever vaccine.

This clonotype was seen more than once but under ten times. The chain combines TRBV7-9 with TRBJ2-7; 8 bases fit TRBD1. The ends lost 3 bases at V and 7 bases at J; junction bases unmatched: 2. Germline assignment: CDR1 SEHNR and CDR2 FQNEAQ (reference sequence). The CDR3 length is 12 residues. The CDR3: CASSFGDREQYV. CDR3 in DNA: TGTGCCAGCAGCTTTGGGGACAGGGAGCAGTACGTC.

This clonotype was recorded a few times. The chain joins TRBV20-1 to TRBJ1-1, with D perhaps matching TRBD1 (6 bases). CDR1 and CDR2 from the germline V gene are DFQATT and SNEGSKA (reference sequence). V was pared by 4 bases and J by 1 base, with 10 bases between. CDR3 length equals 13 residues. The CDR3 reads CSATGGENTEAFF. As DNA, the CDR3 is TGCAGTGCTACTGGGGGCGAGAACACTGAAGCTTTCTTT.

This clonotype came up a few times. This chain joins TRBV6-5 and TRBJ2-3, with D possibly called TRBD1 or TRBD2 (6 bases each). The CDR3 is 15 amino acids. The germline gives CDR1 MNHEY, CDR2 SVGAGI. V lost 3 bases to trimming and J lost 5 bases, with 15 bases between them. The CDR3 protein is CASSYYGGLQDTQYF. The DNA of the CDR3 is TGTGCCAGCAGTTATTACGGGGGCCTCCAAGATACGCAGTATTTT.

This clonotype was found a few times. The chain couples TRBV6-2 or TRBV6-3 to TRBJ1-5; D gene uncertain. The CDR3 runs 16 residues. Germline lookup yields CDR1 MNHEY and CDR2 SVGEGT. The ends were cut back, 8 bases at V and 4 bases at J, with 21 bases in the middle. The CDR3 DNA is TGTGCCAGCGGGAGGAACTGGGGAGTGTTGAATCAGCCCCAGCATTTT. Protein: CASGRNWGVLNQPQHF.

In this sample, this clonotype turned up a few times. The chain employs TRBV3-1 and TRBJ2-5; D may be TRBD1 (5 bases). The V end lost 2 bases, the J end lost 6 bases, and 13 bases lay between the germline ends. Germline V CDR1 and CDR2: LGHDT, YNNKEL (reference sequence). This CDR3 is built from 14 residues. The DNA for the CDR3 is TGTGCCAGCAGCCAAACCAGGGCGACGAAGACCCAGTACTTC. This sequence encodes CASSQTRATKTQYF.

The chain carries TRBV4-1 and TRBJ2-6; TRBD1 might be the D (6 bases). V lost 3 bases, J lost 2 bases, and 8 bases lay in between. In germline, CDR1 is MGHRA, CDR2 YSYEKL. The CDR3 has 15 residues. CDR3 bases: TGCGCCAGCAGCCAGTGGGGGCCTGGGGCCAACGTCCTGACTTTC. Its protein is CASSQWGPGANVLTF.

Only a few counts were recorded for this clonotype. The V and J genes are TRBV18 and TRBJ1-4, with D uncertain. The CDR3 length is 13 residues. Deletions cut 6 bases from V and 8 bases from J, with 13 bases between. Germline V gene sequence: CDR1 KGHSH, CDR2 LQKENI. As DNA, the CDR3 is TGTGCCAGCTCGCCGGTTGACCGGGAAAAACTGTTTTTT. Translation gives CASSPVDREKLFF.

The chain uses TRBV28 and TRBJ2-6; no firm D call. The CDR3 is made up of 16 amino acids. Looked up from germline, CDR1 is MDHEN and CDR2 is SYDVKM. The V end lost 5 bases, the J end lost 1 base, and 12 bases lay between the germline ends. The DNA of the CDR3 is TGTGCCAGCAGTCTCTTGGGGTTGTCTGGGGCCAACGTCCTGACTTTC. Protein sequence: CASSLLGLSGANVLTF.

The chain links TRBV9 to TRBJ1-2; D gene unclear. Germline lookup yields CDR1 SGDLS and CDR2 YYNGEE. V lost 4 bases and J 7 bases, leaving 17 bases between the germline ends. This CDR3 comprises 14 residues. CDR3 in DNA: TGTGCCAGCAGCCTCGAGACCCGGGCACTTGGCTACACCTTC. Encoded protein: CASSLETRALGYTF.

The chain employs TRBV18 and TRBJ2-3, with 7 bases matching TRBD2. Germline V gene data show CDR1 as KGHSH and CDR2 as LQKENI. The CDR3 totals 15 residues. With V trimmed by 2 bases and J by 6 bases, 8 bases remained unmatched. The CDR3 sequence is CASSPGGGAADTQYF. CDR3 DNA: TGTGCCAGCTCACCAGGGGGAGGGGCCGCGGATACGCAGTATTTT.

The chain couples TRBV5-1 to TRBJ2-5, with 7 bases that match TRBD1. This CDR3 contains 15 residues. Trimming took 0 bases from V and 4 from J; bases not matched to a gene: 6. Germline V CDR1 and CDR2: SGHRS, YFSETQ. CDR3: CASSLAPGGSETQYF. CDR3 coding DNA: TGCGCCAGCAGCTTGGCGCCAGGGGGATCAGAGACCCAGTACTTC.

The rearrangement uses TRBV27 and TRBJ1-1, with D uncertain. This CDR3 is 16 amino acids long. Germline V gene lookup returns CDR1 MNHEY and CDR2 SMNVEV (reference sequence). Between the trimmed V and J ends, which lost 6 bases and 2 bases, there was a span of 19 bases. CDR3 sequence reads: CASSYTLGRQNTEAFF. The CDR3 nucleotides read TGTGCCAGCAGCTACACTTTGGGCCGACAAAACACTGAAGCTTTCTTT.

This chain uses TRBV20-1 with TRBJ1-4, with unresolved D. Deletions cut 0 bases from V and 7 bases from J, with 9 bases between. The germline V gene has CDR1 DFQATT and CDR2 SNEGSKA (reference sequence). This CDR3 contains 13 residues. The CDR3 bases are TGCAGTGCTAGAGACGTGGAGGGTGAAAAACTGTTTTTT. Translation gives CSARDVEGEKLFF.

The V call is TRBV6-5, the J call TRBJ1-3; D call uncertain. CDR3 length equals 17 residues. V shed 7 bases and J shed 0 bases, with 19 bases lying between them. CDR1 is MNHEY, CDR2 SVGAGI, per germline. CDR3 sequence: CASTALGVGDSGNTIYF. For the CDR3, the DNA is TGTGCCAGCACCGCCCTAGGTGTCGGGGACTCTGGAAACACCATATATTTT.

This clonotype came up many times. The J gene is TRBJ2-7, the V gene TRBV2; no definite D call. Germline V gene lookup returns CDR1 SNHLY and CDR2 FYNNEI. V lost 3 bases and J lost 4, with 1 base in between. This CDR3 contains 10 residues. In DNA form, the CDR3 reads TGTGCCAGCAGTGAGTACGAGCAGTACTTC. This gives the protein CASSEYEQYF.

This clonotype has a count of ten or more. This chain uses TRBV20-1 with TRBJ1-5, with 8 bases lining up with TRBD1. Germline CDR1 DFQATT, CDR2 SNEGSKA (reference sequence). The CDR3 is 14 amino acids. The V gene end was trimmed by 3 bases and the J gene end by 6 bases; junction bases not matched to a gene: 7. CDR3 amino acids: CSARPGGSAQPQHF. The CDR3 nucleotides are TGCAGTGCTAGGCCAGGGGGCTCTGCTCAGCCCCAGCATTTT.

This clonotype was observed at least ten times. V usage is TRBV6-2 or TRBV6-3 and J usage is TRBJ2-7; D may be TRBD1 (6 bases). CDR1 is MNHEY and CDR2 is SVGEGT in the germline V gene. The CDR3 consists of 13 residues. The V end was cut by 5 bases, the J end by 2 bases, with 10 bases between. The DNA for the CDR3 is TGTGCCAGCAGTACCGGGACAACCTACGAGCAGTACGTC. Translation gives CASSTGTTYEQYV.